Included here is one TCR beta chain sequence, with context. The antigen is unknown. Deletions cut 4 bases from V and 2 bases from J, with 9 bases between. This CDR3 is built from 13 residues. Germline assignment: CDR1 LNHDA and CDR2 SQIVND (reference sequence). The sample is drawn from a study of T cell responses to AZD1222 COVID-19 vaccine. Study in general: Samples with a second dose at about 4 or about 12 weeks were pooled together.

Findings and caveats of the study: Two AZD1222 doses significantly raised spike-specific TCR breadth and depth over controls. There were mostly white British donors and more females than males, and clonal diversity was possibly underestimated. At baseline, seropositivity was found in only a handful of AZD1222 recipients.

Repertoires were generated with immunoSEQ multiplex PCR, while TCRdb's copy carries only in-frame clones and drops some. Of about 150,000 clones in the sample, roughly 91% are singletons; the top ten hold 1.4% to 1.5%. The sequence derives from an adult in good health. The chain uses TRBV19 and TRBJ2-7; the D gene could be TRBD1 or TRBD2 (6 bases each). Specimen: peripheral blood, collected on day 0 of AZD1222 vaccination. CDR3 in amino acids: CASSTRGPYEQYF. The DNA for the CDR3 is TGTGCCAGTAGTACCCGGGGGCCCTACGAGCAGTACTTC.